The clone carrying this T cell receptor (beta chain) appeared a single time. Its target is not known. Using immunoSEQ multiplex PCR, the repertoire was profiled, and TCRdb retains in-frame clones only, with some absent. The table lists 75,000 to 90,000 clones, roughly 81% of them singletons. The data originate from a study of T cell responses to AZD1222 COVID-19 vaccine. Across the whole study: Doses given second, at about 4 or about 12 weeks, were pooled.

Study-wide findings and caveats: Reportedly, close to half of spike-specific TCRs are directed against unmutated variant regions. Clonal diversity was possibly underestimated; the donors were predominantly white British and more often female.

With 1 base removed from V and 2 bases from J, the gap between germline ends came to 11 bases. In germline, CDR1 is SGHAT, CDR2 FQNNGV. The CDR3 extends over 15 amino acids. The sequence derives from an adult in good health. The rearrangement uses TRBV11-2 and TRBJ1-2; no clear D gene. The material was peripheral blood, obtained on day 0 of AZD1222 vaccination. The CDR3 here is CASSLGGIGNYGYTF. CDR3 bases: TGTGCCAGCAGCTTAGGAGGGATCGGCAACTATGGCTACACCTTC.